This TCR beta chain is drawn from a study of cytomegalovirus exposure and HLA in healthy donors. The study, taken as a whole, reports: Some V segments could not be told apart, so they were left out, TRBV6-2 and TRBV6-3 among them.

PCR used 60 Vbeta primers and 13 Jbeta primers. Sequenced by immunoSEQ multiplex PCR; TCRdb stores in-frame clones only, minus some. The sample shows about 160,000 clones, roughly three quarters of them seen only once. A remark on this clone: The antigen is undetermined.

The germline V gene encodes CDR1 MDHEN and CDR2 SYDVKM. This CDR3 is built from 16 residues. The J segment lost 5 bases and the V segment lost 5 bases, leaving 10 bases of the junction unmatched. Input material: PBMCs. The source of this sequence is a man aged 35-49 years in good health and CMV-seropositive. J is TRBJ2-5 and V is TRBV28; TRBD2 agrees at 11 bases. In nucleotides, the CDR3 is TGTGCCAGCAGTCCCCGGGTAGCGGGGGGGCGGGAGACCCAGTACTTC. It encodes CASSPRVAGGRETQYF.